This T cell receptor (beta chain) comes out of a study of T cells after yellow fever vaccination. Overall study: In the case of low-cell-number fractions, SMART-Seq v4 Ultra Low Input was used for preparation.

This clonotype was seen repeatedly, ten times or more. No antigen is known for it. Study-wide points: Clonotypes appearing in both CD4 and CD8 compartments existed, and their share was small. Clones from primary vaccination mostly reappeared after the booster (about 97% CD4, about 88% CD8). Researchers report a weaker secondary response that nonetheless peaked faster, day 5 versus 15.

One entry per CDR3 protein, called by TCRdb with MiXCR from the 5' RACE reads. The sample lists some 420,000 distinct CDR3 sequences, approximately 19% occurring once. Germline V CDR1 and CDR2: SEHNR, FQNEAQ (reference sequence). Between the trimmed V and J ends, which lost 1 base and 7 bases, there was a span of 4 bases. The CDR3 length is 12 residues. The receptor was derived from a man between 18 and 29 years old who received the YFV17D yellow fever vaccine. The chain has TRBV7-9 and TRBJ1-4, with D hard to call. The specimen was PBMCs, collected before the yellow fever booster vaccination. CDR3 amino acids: CASSLVREKLFF. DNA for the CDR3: TGTGCCAGCAGCTTAGTTCGTGAAAAACTGTTTTTT. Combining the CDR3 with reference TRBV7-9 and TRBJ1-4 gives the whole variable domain DTGVSQNPRHKITKRGQNVTFRCDPISEHNRLYWYRQTLGQGPEFLTYFQNEAQLEKSRLLSDRFSAERPKGSFSTLEIQRTEQGDSAMYLCASSLVREKLFFGSGTQLSVL.